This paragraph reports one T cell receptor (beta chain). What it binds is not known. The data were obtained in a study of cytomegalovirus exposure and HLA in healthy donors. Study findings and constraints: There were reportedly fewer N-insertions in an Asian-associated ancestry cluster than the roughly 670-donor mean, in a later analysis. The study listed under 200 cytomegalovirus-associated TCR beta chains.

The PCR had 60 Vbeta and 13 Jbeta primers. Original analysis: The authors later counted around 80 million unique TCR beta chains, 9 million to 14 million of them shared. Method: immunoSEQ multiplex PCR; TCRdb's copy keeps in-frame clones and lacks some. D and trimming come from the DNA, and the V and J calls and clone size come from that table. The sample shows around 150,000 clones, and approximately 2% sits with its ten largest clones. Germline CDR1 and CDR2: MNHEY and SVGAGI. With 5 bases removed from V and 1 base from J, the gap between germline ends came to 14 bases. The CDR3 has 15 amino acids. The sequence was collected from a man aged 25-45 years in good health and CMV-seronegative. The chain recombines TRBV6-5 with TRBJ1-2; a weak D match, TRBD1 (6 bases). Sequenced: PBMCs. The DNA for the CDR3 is TGTGCCAGCAGTCTACTTGGACAGCTTAACTATGGCTACACCTTC. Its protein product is CASSLLGQLNYGYTF.